This passage covers 31 T cell receptor beta chains from one sample sequenced in a study of T cell repertoires in cytomegalovirus infection. TCRdb reprocessed the reads with MiXCR, giving one entry per CDR3 protein. The repertoire includes a few hundred thousand distinct CDR3 sequences, under 25% of them detected once, and roughly 20% sits in the top ten. Which antigens these TCRs recognize remains unknown. Sequenced here: cultured PBMCs, sampled from culture after CMV antigen stimulation. These receptors all come from a human donor in good health (CMV status not recorded). Some clones in this sample may be carry-over from other donors' samples.

This clonotype has only one observation. This chain joins TRBV7-2 and TRBJ2-3, with D unresolved. The germline gives CDR1 SGHTA, CDR2 FQGNSA. The CDR3 loop spans 13 amino acids. Trimming pared 4 bases from V and 6 bases from J, leaving 11 bases between. The DNA of the CDR3 is TGTGCCAGCAGCTCAGCCGTTTGGGATACGCAGTATTTT. Protein sequence: CASSSAVWDTQYF. The whole variable domain, remainder taken from reference TRBV7-2 and TRBJ2-3, is GAGVSQSPSNKVTEKGKDVELRCDPISGHTALYWYRQSLGQGLEFLIYFQGNSAPDKSGLPSDRFSAERTGGSVSTLTIQRTQQEDSAVYLCASSSAVWDTQYFGPGTRLTVL.

The chain joins TRBV6-8 to TRBJ1-5; D may be TRBD1 (6 bases). Germline V CDR1 and CDR2: MNHGY, SAAAGT. CDR3 size: 16 residues. Trimming pared 5 bases from V and 3 bases from J, leaving 17 bases between. DNA for the CDR3: TGTGCCAGCAGTCCTGCGACAGGTTTTGTCAATCAGCCCCAGCATTTT. Amino acids: CASSPATGFVNQPQHF.

This clonotype occurred many times. The chain carries TRBV13 and TRBJ2-1, with TRBD2 matching 7 bases. Germline-derived CDR1 and CDR2 are PRHDT and FYEKMQ (reference sequence). The CDR3 length is 18 residues. After removal of 1 base from V and 0 bases from J, the junction contained 9 bases not matched to a gene. The CDR3, as DNA: TGTGCCAGCAGCTTAGTGAGGCTAGCGGTTAGCTCCTACAATGAGCAGTTCTTC. Translating gives CASSLVRLAVSSYNEQFF. Full variable domain (remainder filled in from reference TRBV13 and TRBJ2-1): AAGVIQSPRHLIKEKRETATLKCYPIPRHDTVYWYQQGPGQDPQFLISFYEKMQSDKGSIPDRFSAQQFSDYHSELNMSSLELGDSALYFCASSLVRLAVSSYNEQFFGPGTRLTVL.

The chain links TRBV5-6 to TRBJ2-7; D possibly corresponds to TRBD1 (5 bases). Germline assignment: CDR1 SGHDT and CDR2 YYEEEE. This CDR3 has 13 residues. V lost 0 bases and J lost 5, with 9 bases in between. CDR3 sequence (DNA): TGTGCCAGCAGCTTGGGCAGGGTCAACGAGCAGTACGTC. As protein: CASSLGRVNEQYV.

The table lists this clonotype with many counts. The chain has TRBV7-2 and TRBJ2-5; TRBD1 is a possible D gene (6 bases). CDR1 is SGHTA and CDR2 is FQGNSA in the germline V gene. The CDR3 spans 14 residues. V was trimmed by 5 bases and J by 2 bases, leaving 12 bases between them. The CDR3 loop is CASSHQTGQETQYF. CDR3 sequence (DNA): TGTGCCAGCAGCCATCAGACAGGACAAGAGACCCAGTACTTC.

In this sample, this clonotype turned up a few times. The J gene is TRBJ1-1, the V gene TRBV29-1, with unresolved D. V gave up 4 bases and J gave up 1 base, with 13 bases separating them. The CDR3 contains 14 residues. The germline CDR1 and CDR2 sequences are SQVTM and ANQGSEA. The CDR3 region is CSVVVSDGNTEAFF. CDR3 DNA: TGCAGCGTTGTCGTCTCCGACGGGAACACTGAAGCTTTCTTT.

The J gene is TRBJ2-3, the V gene TRBV29-1; 8 bases agree with TRBD2. The CDR3 spans 18 residues. Germline CDR1 is SQVTM and CDR2 is ANQGSEA. V dropped 2 bases and J dropped 6; count of bases not matched to a gene: 19. The CDR3: CSVESGLAGFFTPDTQYF. In DNA, the CDR3 is TGCAGCGTTGAATCCGGTCTAGCGGGCTTTTTTACCCCCGATACGCAGTATTTT.

The chain has TRBV12-3 or TRBV12-4 and TRBJ1-4, with D hard to call. V dropped 1 base and J dropped 7 bases, with 22 bases sitting between them. The CDR3 is made up of 18 amino acids. CDR3 DNA: TGTGCCAGCAGTTTAGTTGTAGGGCCCCCCTCCGGGTCTGAAAAACTGTTTTTT. Protein product: CASSLVVGPPSGSEKLFF.

The V call is TRBV7-6, the J call TRBJ1-1, with 10 bases fitting TRBD1. Looked up from germline, CDR1 is SGHVS and CDR2 is FNYEAQ. V gave up 7 bases and J gave up 6 bases; unmatched junction bases: 17. The CDR3 is 17 amino acids. The CDR3 DNA reads TGTGCCAGCACCCCGGTTAGGACAGGGGGTGTGTTGGCTGAAGCTTTCTTT. It specifies CASTPVRTGGVLAEAFF.

This clonotype has only a few counts. The chain joins TRBV12-3 or TRBV12-4 to TRBJ1-5; TRBD1 matches at 9 bases. V dropped 6 bases and J dropped 4; count of bases not matched to a gene: 10. The CDR3 has 16 amino acids. CDR3 protein: CASSHGQGRGNQPQHF. CDR3 DNA: TGTGCCAGCAGCCATGGACAGGGGAGAGGGAATCAGCCCCAGCATTTT.

This clonotype turned up a few times. The CDR3 protein is CASSYTQREYSEQFF. In DNA form, the CDR3 reads TGTGCCAGCAGTTACACCCAGCGGGAGTACTCTGAGCAGTTCTTC. The V and J genes are TRBV6-6 and TRBJ2-1; 8 bases line up with TRBD2. V lost 2 bases, J lost 9 bases, and 9 bases stayed unmatched. Germline V gives CDR1 MNHNY, CDR2 SVGAGI (reference sequence). There are 15 residues in the CDR3.

This clonotype was seen only a few times. This chain links TRBV7-8 with TRBJ1-5; D is unresolved. The CDR3 runs 15 residues. V was shortened by 5 bases and J by 1 base, with 12 bases between the two germline ends. From germline, CDR1 is SGHVS and CDR2 FQNEAQ. Here the CDR3 reads CASSVGRVSNQPQHF. The CDR3 region has the DNA TGTGCCAGCAGCGTCGGGAGGGTCAGCAATCAGCCCCAGCATTTT.

V and J are TRBV28 and TRBJ2-3; perhaps TRBD2 as D (5 bases). The V end lost 6 bases, the J end lost 0 bases, and 16 bases lay between the germline ends. The CDR3 runs to 16 residues. Germline V gives CDR1 MDHEN, CDR2 SYDVKM. CDR3 amino acids: CASSPPRPGSTDTQYF. CDR3 DNA: TGTGCCAGCAGCCCTCCCCGTCCGGGGAGCACAGATACGCAGTATTTT.

This clonotype was seen only a few times. The genes are TRBV28 and TRBJ2-3; 9 bases are a match to TRBD1. Germline assignment: CDR1 MDHEN and CDR2 SYDVKM. The ends lost 5 bases at V and 3 bases at J; junction bases unmatched: 6. CDR3 length equals 15 residues. The CDR3 spells CASSPGGQGTDTQYF. CDR3 DNA sequence: TGTGCCAGCAGTCCAGGCGGACAGGGGACAGATACGCAGTATTTT.

In this sample, this clonotype turned up a few times. The genes are TRBV6-5 and TRBJ1-3; no clear D gene. The CDR3 is made up of 16 amino acids. Trimming left V 2 bases short and J 0 bases short, with 11 bases between. The germline V gene encodes CDR1 MNHEY and CDR2 SVGAGI. The CDR3 DNA reads TGTGCCAGCAGTTACAAGTACCCTGGCTCTGGAAACACCATATATTTT. Translating it yields CASSYKYPGSGNTIYF.

The chain carries TRBV4-1 and TRBJ1-1; TRBD1 might be the D (6 bases). The V gene lost 0 bases and the J gene lost 7 bases, with 15 bases spanning the gap. The CDR3 sequence is 15 residues long. CDR1 and CDR2 (germline): MGHRA, YSYEKL. CDR3 in DNA: TGCGCCAGCAGCCAAGATGAGGGGGGAGAAGTTGAAGCTTTCTTT. This gives the protein CASSQDEGGEVEAFF.

This clonotype was seen ten or more times. This chain connects TRBV7-8 to TRBJ1-1, with no clear D. This CDR3 region has 12 residues. V gave up 1 base and J gave up 5 bases, with 5 bases separating them. Per the germline V gene, CDR1 is SGHVS and CDR2 is FQNEAQ. The CDR3 loop is CASSLVTTEAFF. CDR3 sequence (DNA): TGTGCCAGCAGCTTAGTAACGACTGAAGCTTTCTTT.

In this sample, this clonotype turned up a few times. The chain couples TRBV4-1 to TRBJ2-7; 13 positions agree with TRBD2. The germline V gene encodes CDR1 MGHRA and CDR2 YSYEKL. The CDR3 is 16 residues long. V was clipped by 5 bases and J by 3 bases; unmatched bases: 7. The DNA for the CDR3 is TGCGCCAGCAGCTCCCGACTAGCGGGAGGTCTCTACGAGCAGTACGTC. Its protein is CASSSRLAGGLYEQYV.

A few counts support this clonotype. V is TRBV7-9 and J is TRBJ1-1; D is perhaps TRBD1 (6 bases). CDR1 is SEHNR and CDR2 is FQNEAQ in the germline V gene (reference sequence). The germline V and J ends were trimmed by 4 bases and 4 bases, with 13 bases remaining between them. The CDR3 extends over 14 amino acids. The CDR3 region has the DNA TGTGCCAGCAGCTCACAGGGATCGGGCACTGAAGCTTTCTTT. This encodes CASSSQGSGTEAFF.

This clonotype was found a few times. The rearrangement uses TRBV12-3 or TRBV12-4 and TRBJ2-6; perhaps TRBD1 as D (6 bases). The V end lost 5 bases, the J end lost 4 bases, and 12 bases lay between the germline ends. There are 15 residues in the CDR3. The CDR3 region has the DNA TGTGCCAGCAGTCAACAGGGTCCCGGGGCCAACGTCCTGACTTTC. Its protein product is CASSQQGPGANVLTF.

This rearrangement joins TRBV12-3 or TRBV12-4 to TRBJ2-3, with TRBD2 matching 8 bases. Germline trimming cut 7 bases from V and 4 bases from J; bases unmatched to any gene: 4. This CDR3 has 13 amino acids. CDR3 region: CASNAGGADTQYF. Here the CDR3 DNA reads TGTGCCAGCAATGCGGGAGGAGCAGATACGCAGTATTTT.

The table lists this clonotype with many counts. The chain links TRBV4-1 to TRBJ1-6; D unclear. Germline values: CDR1 MGHRA, CDR2 YSYEKL. The CDR3 length is 16 residues. V dropped 5 bases and J dropped 0 bases, with 11 bases sitting between them. CDR3 sequence: CASSYSASSYNSPLHF. Here the CDR3 DNA reads TGCGCCAGCAGCTATTCTGCTAGCTCCTATAATTCACCCCTCCACTTT.

The chain links TRBV2 to TRBJ1-2; weak D call: TRBD1 (5 bases). Trimming took 6 bases from V and 7 from J, leaving 12 bases between them. The CDR3 is 12 amino acids. Germline assignment: CDR1 SNHLY and CDR2 FYNNEI. The CDR3 DNA follows: TGTGCCAGCAGCCAGGGTAGCCGTGGCTACACCTTC. Amino acid sequence: CASSQGSRGYTF.

The chain links TRBV18 to TRBJ1-5; TRBD1 is a possible D gene (6 bases). The CDR3 has 16 residues. The V gene lost 3 bases and the J gene lost 5 bases, with 17 bases spanning the gap. Germline CDR1 reads KGHSH; CDR2 reads LQKENI. DNA of the CDR3: TGTGCCAGCTCACCTAACAGGGCCAAGGAGGATCAGCCCCAGCATTTT. Encoded protein: CASSPNRAKEDQPQHF.

This clonotype occurred many times. The J gene is TRBJ1-2, the V gene TRBV11-2; no clear D. The CDR3 covers 16 residues. V was trimmed by 0 bases and J by 2 bases, leaving 13 bases between them. Germline loops: CDR1 SGHAT, CDR2 FQNNGV. This CDR3 is CASSLDSLGRNYGYTF. The CDR3 bases are TGTGCCAGCAGCTTAGACTCCCTTGGCAGGAACTATGGCTACACCTTC.

This clonotype was counted many times. CDR3 amino acids: CASSRNRDFGEQYF. In DNA form, the CDR3 reads TGTGCCAGCAGCCGCAACAGGGATTTCGGCGAGCAGTACTTC. This rearrangement joins TRBV7-2 to TRBJ2-7; the D gene is possibly TRBD1 (6 bases). Trimming removed 5 bases from V and 6 bases from J, with 17 bases in between. Germline CDR1 reads SGHTA; CDR2 reads FQGNSA. The CDR3 is 14 residues long.

The sample holds many counts of this clonotype. The genes are TRBV7-2 and TRBJ2-2; D call uncertain. Germline V gives CDR1 SGHTA, CDR2 FQGNSA. The CDR3 extends over 14 amino acids. V was clipped by 2 bases and J by 1 base, with 5 bases between them. CDR3 region: CASSLNLNTGELFF. In DNA form, the CDR3 reads TGTGCCAGCAGCTTAAACCTGAACACCGGGGAGCTGTTTTTT. The entire variable domain, with the rest obtained from reference TRBV7-2 and TRBJ2-2, is as follows: GAGVSQSPSNKVTEKGKDVELRCDPISGHTALYWYRQSLGQGLEFLIYFQGNSAPDKSGLPSDRFSAERTGGSVSTLTIQRTQQEDSAVYLCASSLNLNTGELFFGEGSRLTVL.

This clonotype was seen a few times. The chain has TRBV12-3 or TRBV12-4 and TRBJ2-3; 7 nucleotides align to TRBD1. The V segment lost 5 bases and the J segment 4 bases; nucleotides outside the gene matches: 9. There are 15 residues in the CDR3. In nucleotides, the CDR3 is TGTGCCAGCAGTGAAGACAGGGTGGGTCCAGATACGCAGTATTTT. Its translation is CASSEDRVGPDTQYF.

There are a few counts of this clonotype. The chain recombines TRBV6-5 with TRBJ2-1, with 10 bases identical to TRBD2. This CDR3 comprises 16 residues. V was pared by 4 bases and J by 8 bases, with 11 bases of the junction left unmatched. Germline-derived CDR1 and CDR2 are MNHEY and SVGAGI. The CDR3 is CASSSPRTSGTDEQFF. The CDR3 DNA is TGTGCCAGCAGTTCACCCAGGACTAGCGGTACGGATGAGCAGTTCTTC.

V is TRBV7-9 and J is TRBJ2-7; D unclear. V lost 8 bases to trimming and J lost 1 base, with 12 bases between them. Germline V gives CDR1 SEHNR, CDR2 FQNEAQ (reference sequence). The CDR3 loop spans 13 amino acids. CDR3 DNA sequence: TGTGCCAGCTCGTCCGAAACTTCCTACGAGCAGTACTTC. It codes for CASSSETSYEQYF.

This clonotype has a handful of counts. This chain joins TRBV5-4 and TRBJ2-5; 11 bases are shared with TRBD2. Germline values: CDR1 SGHNT, CDR2 YYREEE (reference sequence). V lost 7 bases to trimming and J lost 7 bases; unmatched junction nucleotides: 9. The CDR3 has 14 residues. In DNA, the CDR3 is TGTGCCAGCCGGCTAGCGGGAGGACACGGGACCCAGTACTTC. Translated: CASRLAGGHGTQYF.